Reported below is one T cell receptor (beta chain). The antigen is not known. Primers for the PCR totalled 60 Vbeta and 13 Jbeta. Profiling relied on immunoSEQ multiplex PCR, and the TCRdb table lists in-frame clones only, not all of them. The sample contains around 150,000 clones, around 77% of which appear only once. Trimming at V came to 5 bases and at J to 8 bases, leaving 9 bases not matched to a gene. The CDR3 is 14 residues long. The germline CDR1 and CDR2 sequences are SGHTA and FQGTGA. The source of the sample is a study of cytomegalovirus exposure and HLA in healthy donors. Study in general: Researchers previously reported finding fewer than 140 million unique TCR beta sequences from about 170 million T cells. Overall study findings and caveats: Earlier analysis yielded a pattern in which most TCR beta V segments were productive about 90% or about 30% of the time. Later analysis placed DRB1 highest and HLA-C lowest in TCR association rates, which differed by HLA locus.

This TCR was recovered from a young man in good health and CMV-seronegative. The rearrangement uses TRBV7-3 and TRBJ2-3; 8 bases are shared with TRBD2. The sequenced sample was PBMCs. The CDR3 bases are TGTGCCAGCAGCCCGGGGGGGGCCCCTGGTACGCAGTATTTT. This codes for CASSPGGAPGTQYF.